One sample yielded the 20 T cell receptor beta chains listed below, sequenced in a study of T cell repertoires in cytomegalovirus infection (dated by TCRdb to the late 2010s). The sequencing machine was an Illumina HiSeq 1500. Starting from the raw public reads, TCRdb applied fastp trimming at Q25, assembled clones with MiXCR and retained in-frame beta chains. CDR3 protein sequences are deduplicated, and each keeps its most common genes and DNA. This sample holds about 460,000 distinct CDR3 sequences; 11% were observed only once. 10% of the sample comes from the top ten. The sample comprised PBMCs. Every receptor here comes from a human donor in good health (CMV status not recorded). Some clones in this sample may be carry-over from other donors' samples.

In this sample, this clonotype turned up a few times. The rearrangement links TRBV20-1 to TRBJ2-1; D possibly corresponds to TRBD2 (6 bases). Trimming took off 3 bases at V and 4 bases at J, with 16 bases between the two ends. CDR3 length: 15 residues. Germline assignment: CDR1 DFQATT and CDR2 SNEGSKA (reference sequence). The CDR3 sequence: CSASLVGGIYNEQFF. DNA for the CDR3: TGCAGTGCTAGCCTAGTAGGCGGGATTTACAATGAGCAGTTCTTC.

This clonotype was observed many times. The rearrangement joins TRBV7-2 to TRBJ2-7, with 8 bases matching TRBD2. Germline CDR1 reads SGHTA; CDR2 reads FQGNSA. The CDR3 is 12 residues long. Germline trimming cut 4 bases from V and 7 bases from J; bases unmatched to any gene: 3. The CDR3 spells CASSYGGVEQYF. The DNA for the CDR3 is TGTGCCAGCAGCTACGGGGGGGTAGAGCAGTACTTC.

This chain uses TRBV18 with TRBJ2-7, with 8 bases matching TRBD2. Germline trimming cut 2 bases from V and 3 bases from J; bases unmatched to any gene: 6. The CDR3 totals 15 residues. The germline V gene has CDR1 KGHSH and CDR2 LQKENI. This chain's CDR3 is CASSPRREGRYEQYF. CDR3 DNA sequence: TGTGCCAGCTCACCAAGACGGGAGGGCCGCTACGAGCAGTACTTC. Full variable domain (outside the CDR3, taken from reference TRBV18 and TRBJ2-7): NAGVMQNPRHLVRRRGQEARLRCSPMKGHSHVYWYRQLPEEGLKFMVYLQKENIIDESGMPKERFSAEFPKEGPSILRIQQVVRGDSAAYFCASSPRREGRYEQYFGPGTRLTVT.

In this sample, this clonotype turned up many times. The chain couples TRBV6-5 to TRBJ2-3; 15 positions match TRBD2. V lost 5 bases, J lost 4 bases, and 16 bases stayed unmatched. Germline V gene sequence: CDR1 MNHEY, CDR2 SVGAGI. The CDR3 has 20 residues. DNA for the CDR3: TGTGCCAGCAGTACGGGACTAGCGGGGGGCCCTTATATAATCGCAGATACGCAGTATTTT. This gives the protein CASSTGLAGGPYIIADTQYF.

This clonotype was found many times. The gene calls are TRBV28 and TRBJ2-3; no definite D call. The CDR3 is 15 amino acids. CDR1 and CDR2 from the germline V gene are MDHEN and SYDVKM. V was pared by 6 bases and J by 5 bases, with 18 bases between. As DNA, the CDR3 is TGTGCCAGCAGCCCTTCAGAAGATGGCCTAGATACGCAGTATTTT. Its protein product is CASSPSEDGLDTQYF.

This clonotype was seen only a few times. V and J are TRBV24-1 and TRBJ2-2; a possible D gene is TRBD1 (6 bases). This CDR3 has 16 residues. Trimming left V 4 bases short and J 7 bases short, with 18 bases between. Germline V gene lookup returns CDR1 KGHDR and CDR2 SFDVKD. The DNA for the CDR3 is TGTGCCACCAGTGACATACAGGACAGACTGAACGGGGAGCTGTTTTTT. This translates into CATSDIQDRLNGELFF.

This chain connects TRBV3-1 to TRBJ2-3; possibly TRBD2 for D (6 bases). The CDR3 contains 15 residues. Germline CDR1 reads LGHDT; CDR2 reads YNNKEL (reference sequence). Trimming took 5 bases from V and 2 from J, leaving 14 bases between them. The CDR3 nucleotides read TGTGCCAGCAGCTACGACGGGACTTCCACAGATACGCAGTATTTT. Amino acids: CASSYDGTSTDTQYF.

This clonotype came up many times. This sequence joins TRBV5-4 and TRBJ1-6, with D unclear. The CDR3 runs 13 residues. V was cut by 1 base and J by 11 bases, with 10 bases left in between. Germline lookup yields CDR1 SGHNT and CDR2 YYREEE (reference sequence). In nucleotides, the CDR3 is TGTGCCAGCAGCTTGTGGTCGAGAACACCCCTCCACTTT. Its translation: CASSLWSRTPLHF.

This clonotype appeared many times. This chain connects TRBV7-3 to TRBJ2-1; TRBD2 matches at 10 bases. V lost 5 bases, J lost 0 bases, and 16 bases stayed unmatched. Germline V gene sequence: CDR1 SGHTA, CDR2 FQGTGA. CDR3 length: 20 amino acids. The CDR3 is CASSQLGRTGTSVSYNEQFF. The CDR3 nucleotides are TGTGCCAGCAGCCAACTGGGTCGTACCGGGACTAGCGTCTCCTACAATGAGCAGTTCTTC.

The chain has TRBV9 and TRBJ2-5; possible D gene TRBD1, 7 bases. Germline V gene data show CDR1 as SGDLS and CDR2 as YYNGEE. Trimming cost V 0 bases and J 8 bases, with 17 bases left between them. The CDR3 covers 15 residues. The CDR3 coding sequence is TGTGCCAGCAGCGTAGGTGGAGGGGGCGCGGGCACCCAGTACTTC. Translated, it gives CASSVGGGGAGTQYF. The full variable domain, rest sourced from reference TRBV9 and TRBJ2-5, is DSGVTQTPKHLITATGQRVTLRCSPRSGDLSVYWYQQSLDQGLQFLIQYYNGEERAKGNILERFSAQQFPDLHSELNLSSLELGDSALYFCASSVGGGGAGTQYFGPGTRLLVL.

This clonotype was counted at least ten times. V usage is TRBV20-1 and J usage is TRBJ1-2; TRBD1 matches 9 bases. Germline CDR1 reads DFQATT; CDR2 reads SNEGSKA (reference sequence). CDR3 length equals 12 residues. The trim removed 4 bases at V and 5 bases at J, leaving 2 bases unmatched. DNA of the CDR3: TGCAGTGCTACCGGGACAGGGTATGGCTACACCTTC. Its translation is CSATGTGYGYTF.

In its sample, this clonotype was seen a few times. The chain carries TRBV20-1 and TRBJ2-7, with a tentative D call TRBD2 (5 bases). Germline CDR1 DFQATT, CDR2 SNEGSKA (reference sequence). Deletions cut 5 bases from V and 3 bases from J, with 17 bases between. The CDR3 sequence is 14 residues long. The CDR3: CSAWSRDTFYEQYF. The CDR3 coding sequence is TGCAGTGCTTGGTCCCGGGATACCTTCTACGAGCAGTACTTC.

The CDR3, as DNA: TGCAGTGCTAAGAGGAGGGACAGGGACTACGAGCAGTACTTC. Its translation: CSAKRRDRDYEQYF. This chain joins TRBV20-1 and TRBJ2-7; 9 bases fit TRBD1. The ends lost 4 bases at V and 3 bases at J; junction bases unmatched: 7. The CDR3 runs to 14 residues. Per the germline V gene, CDR1 is DFQATT and CDR2 is SNEGSKA (reference sequence).

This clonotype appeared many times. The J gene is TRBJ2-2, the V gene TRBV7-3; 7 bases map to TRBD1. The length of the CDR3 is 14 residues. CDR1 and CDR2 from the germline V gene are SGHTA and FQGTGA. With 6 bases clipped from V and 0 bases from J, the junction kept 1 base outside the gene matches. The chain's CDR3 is CASSTGANTGELFF. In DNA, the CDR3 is TGTGCCAGCAGTACAGGGGCGAACACCGGGGAGCTGTTTTTT.

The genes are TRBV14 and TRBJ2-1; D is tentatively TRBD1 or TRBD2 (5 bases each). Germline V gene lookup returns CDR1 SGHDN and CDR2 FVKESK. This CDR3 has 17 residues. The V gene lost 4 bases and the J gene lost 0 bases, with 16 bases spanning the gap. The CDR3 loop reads CASSPRDGRRSYNEQFF. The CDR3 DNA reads TGTGCCAGCAGCCCCCGGGACGGCCGACGCTCCTACAATGAGCAGTTCTTC.

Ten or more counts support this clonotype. CDR3 protein: CASSLLTGALGNEQFF. CDR3 in DNA: TGCGCCAGCAGCTTACTGACAGGGGCGCTTGGCAATGAGCAGTTCTTC. The chain uses TRBV5-1 and TRBJ2-1; 8 positions agree with TRBD1. Germline lookup yields CDR1 SGHRS and CDR2 YFSETQ. Trimming took 2 bases from V and 6 from J; bases not matched to a gene: 10. The CDR3 sequence is 16 residues long.

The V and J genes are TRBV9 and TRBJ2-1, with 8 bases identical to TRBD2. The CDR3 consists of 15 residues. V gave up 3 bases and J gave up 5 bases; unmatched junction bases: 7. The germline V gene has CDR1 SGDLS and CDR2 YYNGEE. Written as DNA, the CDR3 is TGTGCCAGCAGCGAAAATGGGGGACTAGACAATGAGCAGTTCTTC. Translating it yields CASSENGGLDNEQFF.

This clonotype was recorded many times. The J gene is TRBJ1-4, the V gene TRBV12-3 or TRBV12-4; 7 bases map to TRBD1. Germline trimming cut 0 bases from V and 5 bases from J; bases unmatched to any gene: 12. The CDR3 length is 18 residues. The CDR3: CASSLAGMTGLGNEKLFF. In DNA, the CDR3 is TGTGCCAGCAGTTTAGCCGGTATGACAGGGCTGGGGAATGAAAAACTGTTTTTT.

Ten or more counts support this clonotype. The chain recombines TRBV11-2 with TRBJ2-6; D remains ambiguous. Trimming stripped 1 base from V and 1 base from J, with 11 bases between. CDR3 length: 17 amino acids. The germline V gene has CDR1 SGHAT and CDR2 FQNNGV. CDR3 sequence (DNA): TGTGCCAGCAGCTTAGTTGGGATATTTTCTGGGGCCAACGTCCTGACTTTC. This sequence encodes CASSLVGIFSGANVLTF.

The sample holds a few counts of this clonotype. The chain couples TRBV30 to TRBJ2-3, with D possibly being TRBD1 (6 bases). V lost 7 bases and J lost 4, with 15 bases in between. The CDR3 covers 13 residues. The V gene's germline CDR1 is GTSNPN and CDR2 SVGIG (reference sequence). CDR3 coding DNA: TGTGCCTCCGAAGGGGGAGCGGCAGATACGCAGTATTTT. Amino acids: CASEGGAADTQYF.